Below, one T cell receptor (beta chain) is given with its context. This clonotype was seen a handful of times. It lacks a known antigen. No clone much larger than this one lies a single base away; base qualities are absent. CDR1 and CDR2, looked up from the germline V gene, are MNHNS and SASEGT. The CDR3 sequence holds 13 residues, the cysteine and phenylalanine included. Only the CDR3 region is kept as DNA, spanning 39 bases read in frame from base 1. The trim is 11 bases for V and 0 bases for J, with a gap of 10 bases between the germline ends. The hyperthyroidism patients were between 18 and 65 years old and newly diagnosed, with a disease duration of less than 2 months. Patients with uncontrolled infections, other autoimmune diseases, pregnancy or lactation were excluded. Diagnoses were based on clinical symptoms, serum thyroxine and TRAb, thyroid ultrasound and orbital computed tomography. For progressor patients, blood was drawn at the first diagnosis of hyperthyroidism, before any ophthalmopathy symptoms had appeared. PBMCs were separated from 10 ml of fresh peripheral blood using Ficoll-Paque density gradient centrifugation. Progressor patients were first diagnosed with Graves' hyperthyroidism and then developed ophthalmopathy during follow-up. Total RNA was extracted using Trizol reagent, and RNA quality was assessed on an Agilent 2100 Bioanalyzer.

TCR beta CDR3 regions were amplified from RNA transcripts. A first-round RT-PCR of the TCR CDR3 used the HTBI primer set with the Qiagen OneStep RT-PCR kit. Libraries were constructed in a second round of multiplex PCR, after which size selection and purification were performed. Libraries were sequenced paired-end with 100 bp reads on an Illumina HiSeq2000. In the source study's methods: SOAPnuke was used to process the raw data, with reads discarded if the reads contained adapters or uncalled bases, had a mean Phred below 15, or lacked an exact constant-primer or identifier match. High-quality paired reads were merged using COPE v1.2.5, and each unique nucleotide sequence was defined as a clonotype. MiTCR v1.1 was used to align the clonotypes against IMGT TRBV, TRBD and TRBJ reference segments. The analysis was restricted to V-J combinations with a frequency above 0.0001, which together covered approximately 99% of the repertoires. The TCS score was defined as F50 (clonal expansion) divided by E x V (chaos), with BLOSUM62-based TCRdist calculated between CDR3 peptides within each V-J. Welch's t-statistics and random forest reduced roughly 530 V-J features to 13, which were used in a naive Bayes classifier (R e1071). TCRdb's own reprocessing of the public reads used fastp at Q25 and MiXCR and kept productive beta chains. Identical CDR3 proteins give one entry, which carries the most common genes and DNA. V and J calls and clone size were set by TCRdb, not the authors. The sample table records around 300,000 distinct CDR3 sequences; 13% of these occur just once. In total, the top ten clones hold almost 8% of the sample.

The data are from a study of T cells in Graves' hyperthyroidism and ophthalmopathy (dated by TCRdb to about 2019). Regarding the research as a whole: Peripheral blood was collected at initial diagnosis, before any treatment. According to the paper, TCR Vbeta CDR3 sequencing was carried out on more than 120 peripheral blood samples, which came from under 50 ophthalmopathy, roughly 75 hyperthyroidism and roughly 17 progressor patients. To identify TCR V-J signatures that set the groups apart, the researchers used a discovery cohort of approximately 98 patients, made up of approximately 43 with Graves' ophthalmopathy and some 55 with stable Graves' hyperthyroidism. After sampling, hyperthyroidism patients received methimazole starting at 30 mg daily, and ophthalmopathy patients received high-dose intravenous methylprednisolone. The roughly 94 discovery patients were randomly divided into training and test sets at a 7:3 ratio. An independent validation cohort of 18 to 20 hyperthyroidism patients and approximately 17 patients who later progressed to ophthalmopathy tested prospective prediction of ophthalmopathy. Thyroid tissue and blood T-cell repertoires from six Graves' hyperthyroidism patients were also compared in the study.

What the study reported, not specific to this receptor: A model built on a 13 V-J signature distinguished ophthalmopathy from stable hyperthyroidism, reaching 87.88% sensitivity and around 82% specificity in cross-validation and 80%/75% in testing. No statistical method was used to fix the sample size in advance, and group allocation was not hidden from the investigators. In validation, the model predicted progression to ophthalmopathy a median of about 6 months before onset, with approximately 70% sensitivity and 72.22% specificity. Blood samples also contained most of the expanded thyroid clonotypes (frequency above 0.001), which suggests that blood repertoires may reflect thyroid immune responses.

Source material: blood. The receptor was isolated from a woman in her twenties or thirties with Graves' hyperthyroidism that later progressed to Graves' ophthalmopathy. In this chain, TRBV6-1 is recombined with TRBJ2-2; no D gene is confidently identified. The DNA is TGTGCCTGGTGGTCCCCGAACACCGGGGAGCTGTTTTTT. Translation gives CAWWSPNTGELFF.